This T cell receptor beta chain was found in a study of T cells after yellow fever vaccination. Researchers made TCR cDNA using 5'RACE template switching, and this step added a universal primer site and UMIs. TCRdb re-derived calls from the 5' RACE reads in MiXCR, one entry per CDR3 protein. The table records over 300,000 distinct CDR3 sequences, around 6.8% of them present only once. J gave up 7 bases and V 10 bases, and 23 bases lay outside the gene matches. The germline V gene encodes CDR1 ENHRY and CDR2 SYGVKD. This CDR3 region has 18 residues. The origin of this receptor is a man aged 18 to 29 who received the YFV17D yellow fever vaccine. The chain has TRBV10-3 and TRBJ1-5, with TRBD1 matching 9 bases. The sample was PBMCs, taken about 41 days after the first yellow fever vaccination. This chain's CDR3 is CATNPIPGTGYPYQPQHF. CDR3 nucleotides: TGTGCCACAAACCCTATTCCCGGGACAGGGTACCCCTACCAGCCCCAGCATTTT.